What follows are 8 T cell receptor beta chains derived from one specimen sequenced in a study of lymphopenia after photon versus proton radiotherapy (dated by TCRdb to the late 2010s). Preparation of the library involved the immunoSEQ multiplex PCR assay. TCRdb re-hosts the immuneACCESS table, in-frame sequences only. Its copies lack some clones; in the studies checked, an unresolved V gene accounts for under half of them, and the cause for the rest is not known. In this sample the table shows 160,000 or so clones, about 85% of which occur a single time. About 4.4% of the sample rests with the top ten. The sequencing here drew on peripheral blood, taken from a patient treated with photon-based radiotherapy. The receptors stem from a man aged 45-65 years with gastric cancer.

The chain joins TRBV10-3 to TRBJ2-5; TRBD1 matches 10 bases. Germline loops: CDR1 ENHRY, CDR2 SYGVKD. The CDR3 is 13 residues long. The J segment lost 2 bases and the V segment lost 10 bases, leaving 4 bases of the junction unmatched. CDR3 in amino acids: CATRQGAQETQYF. The CDR3 DNA reads TGTGCCACGAGACAGGGGGCGCAAGAGACCCAGTACTTC.

The V and J genes are TRBV6-1 and TRBJ1-4, with D perhaps matching TRBD1 (6 bases). Trimming removed 5 bases at V and 10 bases at J, with 17 bases between. Germline V gene lookup returns CDR1 MNHNS and CDR2 SASEGT. The CDR3 covers 14 residues. The CDR3 DNA is TGTGCCAGCAGTTCTCGGGACACCTCAGTAAAACTGTTTTTT. Its translation: CASSSRDTSVKLFF.

V and J are TRBV7-9 and TRBJ1-2; D may be TRBD1 (5 bases). The CDR3 contains 13 residues. The V gene's germline CDR1 is SEHNR and CDR2 FQNEAQ (reference sequence). Trimming left V 1 base short and J 7 bases short, with 10 bases between. The CDR3 nucleotides are TGTGCCAGCAGCTTAGTAGGGGCGTTTGGCTACACCTTC. Translating it yields CASSLVGAFGYTF.

This clone has just a few counts. The chain joins TRBV7-2 to TRBJ2-5; the match to TRBD2 covers 7 bases. In germline, CDR1 is SGHTA, CDR2 FQGNSA. This CDR3 comprises 16 residues. With V trimmed by 1 base and J by 1 base, 6 bases remained unmatched. CDR3 DNA: TGTGCCAGCAGCTTAGTCGGCGGGAGCGCCCAAGAGACCCAGTACTTC. Translation: CASSLVGGSAQETQYF.

The chain has TRBV30 and TRBJ1-5; the D gene is possibly TRBD1 (5 bases). CDR1 GTSNPN and CDR2 SVGIG come from the germline V gene (reference sequence). Trimming stripped 1 base from V and 1 base from J, with 11 bases between. CDR3 length: 15 amino acids. The CDR3 loop is CAWSGVGGSNQPQHF. CDR3 nucleotides: TGTGCCTGGAGTGGTGTGGGGGGAAGCAATCAGCCCCAGCATTTT.

This sequence joins TRBV5-1 and TRBJ2-7, with no clear D. Per the germline V gene, CDR1 is SGHRS and CDR2 is YFSETQ. Trimming took 0 bases from V and 7 from J, leaving 17 bases between them. The CDR3 is 15 amino acids. CDR3 residues: CASSLDRPQGREQYF. DNA for the CDR3: TGCGCCAGCAGCTTGGACAGACCCCAAGGCAGGGAGCAGTACTTC.

The gene calls are TRBV28 and TRBJ1-1; TRBD1 matches at 8 bases. Germline V CDR1 and CDR2: MDHEN, SYDVKM. This CDR3 region has 16 residues. Trimming took 4 bases from V and 4 from J; bases not matched to a gene: 11. CDR3 amino acids: CASSSPSTGVSTEAFF. CDR3 DNA: TGTGCCAGCAGTTCGCCCTCGACAGGGGTGAGCACTGAAGCTTTCTTT. Full variable domain (rest looked up from reference TRBV28 and TRBJ1-1): DVKVTQSSRYLVKRTGEKVFLECVQDMDHENMFWYRQDPGLGLRLIYFSYDVKMKEKGDIPEGYSVSREKKERFSLILESASTNQTSMYLCASSSPSTGVSTEAFFGQGTRLTVV.

The rearrangement links TRBV7-2 to TRBJ2-1, with TRBD1 identical over 7 bases. The CDR3 loop spans 15 amino acids. Germline V gene lookup returns CDR1 SGHTA and CDR2 FQGNSA. With V trimmed by 5 bases and J by 3 bases, 7 bases remained unmatched. The CDR3 loop reads CASSLGQINYNEQFF. As DNA, the CDR3 is TGTGCCAGCAGCCTGGGACAGATAAACTACAATGAGCAGTTCTTC.